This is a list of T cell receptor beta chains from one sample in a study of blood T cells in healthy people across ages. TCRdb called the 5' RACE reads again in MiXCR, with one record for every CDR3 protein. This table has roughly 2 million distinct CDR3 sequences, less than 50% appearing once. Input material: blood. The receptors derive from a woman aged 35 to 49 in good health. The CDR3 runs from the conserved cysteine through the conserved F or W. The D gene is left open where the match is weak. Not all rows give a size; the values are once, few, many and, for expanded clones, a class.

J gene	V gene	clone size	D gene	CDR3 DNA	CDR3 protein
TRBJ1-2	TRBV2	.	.	TGTGCCAGCAGAGAGTTGGACAGAAACTATGGCTACACCTTC	CASRELDRNYGYTF
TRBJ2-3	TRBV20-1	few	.	TGCAGTGCTAGCAAGGAGAGCACAGATACGCAGTATTTT	CSASKESTDTQYF
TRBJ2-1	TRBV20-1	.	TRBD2	TGCAGTGCCAAACCACTAGCGGGCGGAGTGGATGAGCAGTTCTTC	CSAKPLAGGVDEQFF
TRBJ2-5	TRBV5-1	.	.	TGCGCCAGCAGCATGGCGTACCAAGAGACCCAGTACTTC	CASSMAYQETQYF
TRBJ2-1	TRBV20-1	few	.	TGCAGTGAGGGGGGCCATAACAATGAGCAGTTCTTC	CSEGGHNNEQFF
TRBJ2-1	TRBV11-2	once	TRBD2	TGTGCCAGCAGCTTAGTTCTCCTAGCGGGGTCCTACAATGAGCAGTTCTTC	CASSLVLLAGSYNEQFF
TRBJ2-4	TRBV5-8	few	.	TGTGCCTGCAGCCCGACAGGGACTATGTTAGTCATTCAGTACTTC	CACSPTGTMLVIQYF
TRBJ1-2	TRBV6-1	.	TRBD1	TGTGCCAGCCGAAACCTCAGGGGGCCTAACTATGGCTACACCTTC	CASRNLRGPNYGYTF
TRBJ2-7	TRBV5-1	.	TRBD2	TGCGCCAGCAGCTTGGCCGAGATAGCGGGGGGGTACGAGCAGTACTTC	CASSLAEIAGGYEQYF
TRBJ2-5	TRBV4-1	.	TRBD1	TGCGCCAGCAGCCGGACAGGGGAAAAGACCCAGTACTTC	CASSRTGEKTQYF
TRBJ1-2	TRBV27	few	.	TGTGCCAGCAGTTTCTCCGGGCGGGGCTACACCTTC	CASSFSGRGYTF
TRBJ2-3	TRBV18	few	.	TGTGCCAGCTCACCCCTGCGGGTGGGCACAGATACGCAGTATTTT	CASSPLRVGTDTQYF
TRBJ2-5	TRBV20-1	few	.	TGCAGTGCTAGAGTTACAGGGAGGGGAGAGACCCAGTACTTC	CSARVTGRGETQYF
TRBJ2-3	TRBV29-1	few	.	TGCAGCGTTGAAAGGTCTTCAGGGGGGGACCAGTATTTT	CSVERSSGGDQYF
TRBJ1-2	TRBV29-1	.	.	TGCAGCGTAAGGACAGACGCAAACTATGGCTACACCTTC	CSVRTDANYGYTF
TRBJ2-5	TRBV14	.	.	TGTGCCAGCAGCCTAATAGGGCCACCGGAGACCCAGTACTTC	CASSLIGPPETQYF
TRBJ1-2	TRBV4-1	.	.	TGCGCCAGCAGCCAAGTAACAACAGGCTATGGCTACACCTTC	CASSQVTTGYGYTF
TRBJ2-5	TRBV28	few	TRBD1	TGTGCCAGCAGTGAGGGACAGAAAGAGACCCAGTACTTC	CASSEGQKETQYF
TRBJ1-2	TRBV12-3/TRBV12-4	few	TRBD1	TGTGCCAGCAGTTTGATAGGGGGCAGTGGCTACACCTTC	CASSLIGGSGYTF
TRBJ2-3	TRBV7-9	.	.	TGTGCCAGCAGCTCATTATTAGGGCAGGGTGGGCCAGATGTCACAGATACGCAGTATTTT	CASSSLLGQGGPDVTDTQYF
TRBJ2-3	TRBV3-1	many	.	TGTGCCAGCAGCCAAGAGTCGGCGGGATCCACAGATACGCAGTATTTT	CASSQESAGSTDTQYF